This T cell receptor beta chain came from a study of blood T cell repertoires in COVID-19. Across the whole study: Researchers got acute and convalescent COVID-19 samples from the United States, Italy and Spain.

The CDR3 has 16 residues. Germline CDR1 is MNHNS and CDR2 is SASEGT. V gave up 1 base and J gave up 0 bases, with 10 bases separating them. In the authors' workflow: Amplification with reference gene primers provided the estimates of nucleated cell counts. Sequenced by immunoSEQ multiplex PCR; TCRdb stores in-frame clones only, minus some. The V and J calls and the clone size are those of that table, but D and trimming were determined from the DNA. Here the sample spans about 210,000 clones, roughly 88% being singletons. This TCR was sampled from a man younger than 35 with active or convalescent COVID-19. The chain uses TRBV6-1 and TRBJ1-3; D is perhaps TRBD1 (6 bases). Sequencing was performed on peripheral blood. The CDR3 nucleotides read TGTGCCAGCAGTGAAGGGGACAAGAGCTCTGGAAACACCATATATTTT. Amino acids: CASSEGDKSSGNTIYF.